These 14 T cell receptor beta chains were all obtained from the same sample, sequenced in a study of cytomegalovirus exposure and HLA in healthy donors. Vbeta (60) and Jbeta (13) primers were used in the PCR. Sequencing was performed with immunoSEQ multiplex PCR; in TCRdb, only in-frame clones are kept and a portion is missing. The table lists under 250,000 clones, around three quarters of them singletons. Sequencing input: PBMCs. These receptors all come from a woman in her twenties or thirties in good health and CMV-seropositive.

This chain links TRBV5-1 with TRBJ2-7; weak D call: TRBD2 (6 bases). Trimming removed 4 bases from V and 6 bases from J, with 20 bases in between. Per germline, CDR1 SGHRS and CDR2 YFSETQ. This CDR3 is 15 amino acids long. The CDR3 region is CASSAPRGSRGEQYF. CDR3 bases: TGCGCCAGCAGCGCCCCGCGGGGTAGCCGCGGCGAGCAGTACTTC.

This chain joins TRBV5-5 and TRBJ2-2, with 9 nucleotides matching TRBD2. The CDR3 spans 17 residues. V lost 3 bases, J lost 6 bases, and 12 bases stayed unmatched. The V gene's germline CDR1 is SGHKS and CDR2 YYEKEE (reference sequence). As DNA, the CDR3 is TGTGCCAGCAGCTCGCGCGGGGGGGCAATTTTCCCCGGGGAGCTGTTTTTT. Protein: CASSSRGGAIFPGELFF. The full variable domain, its missing parts supplied by reference TRBV5-5 and TRBJ2-2, is DAGVTQSPTHLIKTRGQQVTLRCSPISGHKSVSWYQQVLGQGPQFIFQYYEKEERGRGNFPDRFSARQFPNYSSELNVNALLLGDSALYLCASSSRGGAIFPGELFFGEGSRLTVL.

This chain uses TRBV5-6 with TRBJ2-5; TRBD2 matches at 7 bases. The V gene end was trimmed by 0 bases and the J gene end by 5 bases; junction bases not matched to a gene: 7. There are 15 residues in the CDR3. Germline V gene data show CDR1 as SGHDT and CDR2 as YYEEEE. The DNA of the CDR3 is TGTGCCAGCAGCTTGGCTGGACTAGACTCGGAGACCCAGTACTTC. It encodes CASSLAGLDSETQYF.

This clone was counted a single time. The V and J genes are TRBV5-1 and TRBJ2-5; 7 nucleotides line up with TRBD1. With 0 bases clipped from V and 9 bases from J, the junction kept 11 bases outside the gene matches. Germline V lookup: CDR1 SGHRS, CDR2 YFSETQ. The length of the CDR3 is 15 residues. CDR3 DNA: TGCGCCAGCAGCTTGGACAGGGGAGAGTCCGGTGCCCAGTACTTC. Protein product: CASSLDRGESGAQYF. The whole variable domain, filled in from reference TRBV5-1 and TRBJ2-5, reads KAGVTQTPRYLIKTRGQQVTLSCSPISGHRSVSWYQQTPGQGLQFLFEYFSETQRNKGNFPGRFSGRQFSNSRSEMNVSTLELGDSALYLCASSLDRGESGAQYFGPGTRLLVL.

The chain recombines TRBV27 with TRBJ1-6; 9 bases line up with TRBD1. V gave up 5 bases and J gave up 7 bases; unmatched junction bases: 9. Germline values: CDR1 MNHEY, CDR2 SMNVEV (reference sequence). The CDR3 has 16 residues. The DNA for the CDR3 is TGTGCCAGCAGTATTTCACCCGGGACAGGGAATTCACCCCTCCACTTT. It specifies CASSISPGTGNSPLHF.

Regarding this clone: The identical CDR3 is also encoded by other nucleotide sequences in the sample. The chain is built from TRBV5-1 and TRBJ2-7; the match to TRBD2 covers 9 bases. CDR3 length: 13 amino acids. CDR1 is SGHRS and CDR2 is YFSETQ in the germline V gene. J gave up 0 bases and V 5 bases, and 0 bases lay outside the gene matches. CDR3 loop: CASRTSGSYEQYF. The DNA of the CDR3 is TGCGCCAGCAGGACTAGCGGCTCCTACGAGCAGTACTTC.

This chain joins TRBV19 and TRBJ1-2; 7 nucleotides line up with TRBD1. The CDR3 extends over 14 amino acids. The germline gives CDR1 LNHDA, CDR2 SQIVND (reference sequence). Germline trimming cut 8 bases from V and 5 bases from J; bases unmatched to any gene: 11. DNA for the CDR3: TGTGCCAGTTTACCGGGACAGCTAATTTATGGCTACACCTTC. The encoded protein is CASLPGQLIYGYTF.

V is TRBV19 and J is TRBJ1-2, with D unclear. The V end lost 5 bases, the J end lost 2 bases, and 15 bases lay between the germline ends. Germline V lookup: CDR1 LNHDA, CDR2 SQIVND (reference sequence). The CDR3 covers 15 residues. As DNA, the CDR3 is TGTGCCAGTAGTGATAGTTTTCCTGAGAACTATGGCTACACCTTC. As protein: CASSDSFPENYGYTF.

The CDR3 DNA reads as TGTGCCAGCAGCGAAGCAGGGGGCGCGGGAGAGGAGACCCAGTACTTC. The encoded protein is CASSEAGGAGEETQYF. The V call is TRBV9, the J call TRBJ2-5, with D possibly TRBD1 on 8 matching bases. This CDR3 contains 16 residues. V was pared by 3 bases and J by 5 bases, with 20 bases between. Germline CDR1 and CDR2: SGDLS and YYNGEE.

This clone was found a few times. The chain links TRBV5-1 to TRBJ1-4, with 7 bases matching TRBD1. Germline trimming cut 3 bases from V and 7 bases from J; bases unmatched to any gene: 6. This CDR3 is 14 amino acids long. Germline V lookup: CDR1 SGHRS, CDR2 YFSETQ. The chain's CDR3 is CASSSRGQGEKLFF. As DNA, the CDR3 is TGCGCCAGCAGCTCGAGGGGGCAGGGTGAAAAACTGTTTTTT. The full variable domain, completed using reference TRBV5-1 and TRBJ1-4, is KAGVTQTPRYLIKTRGQQVTLSCSPISGHRSVSWYQQTPGQGLQFLFEYFSETQRNKGNFPGRFSGRQFSNSRSEMNVSTLELGDSALYLCASSSRGQGEKLFFGSGTQLSVL.

The DNA of the CDR3 is TGTGCCAGCAGCGTGGGACAGGGAGCCTCCTACGAGCAGTACTTC. It translates to CASSVGQGASYEQYF. The V and J genes are TRBV9 and TRBJ2-7; 9 positions match TRBD1. V shed 2 bases and J 0 bases; nucleotides not matched to a gene: 3. Germline V gene lookup returns CDR1 SGDLS and CDR2 YYNGEE. The CDR3 is made up of 15 amino acids.

The rearrangement uses TRBV4-1 and TRBJ2-7, with D possibly being TRBD2 (5 bases). The V gene's germline CDR1 is MGHRA and CDR2 YSYEKL. V lost 2 bases and J lost 4, with 15 bases in between. The CDR3 totals 15 residues. The CDR3 DNA reads TGCGCCAGCAGCCAACCTGGAGGTTTCGCGTACGAGCAGTACTTC. Residues: CASSQPGGFAYEQYF.

The rearrangement links TRBV5-1 to TRBJ1-3, with TRBD1 matching over 7 bases. The CDR3 has 16 residues. CDR1 SGHRS and CDR2 YFSETQ come from the germline V gene. J lost 3 bases, V lost 0 bases, and 6 bases had no gene match. This CDR3 reads CASSLGRQGRGNTIYF. In DNA, the CDR3 is TGCGCCAGCAGCTTGGGTCGACAGGGACGTGGAAACACCATATATTTT.

This clone was counted a single time. The chain recombines TRBV10-1 with TRBJ2-1, with 7 bases aligning to TRBD1. This CDR3 has 13 residues. Germline V lookup: CDR1 WNHNN, CDR2 SYGVQD (reference sequence). V was pared by 5 bases and J by 5 bases, with 3 bases of the junction left unmatched. CDR3 nucleotides: TGCGCCAGCAGTTGGGACAGCAACAATGAGCAGTTCTTC. Residues: CASSWDSNNEQFF.